This TCR beta chain comes out of a study of T cells in Graves' hyperthyroidism and ophthalmopathy. Study-level background: The authors collected peripheral blood at initial diagnosis, before any treatment. The study, taken as a whole, reports: Ophthalmopathy onset followed model prediction by a median roughly 6.5 months.

The CDR3 totals 13 residues. Germline values: CDR1 MDHEN, CDR2 SYDVKM. TCR beta CDR3 regions were amplified from RNA. Carried out on the TCR CDR3, a first-round RT-PCR used the HTBI primer set. TCRdb used MiXCR to reprocess the multiplex PCR reads, holding one entry per CDR3 protein. The sample has approximately 520,000 distinct CDR3 sequences, around 20% seen once. This clonotype was seen only a few times. Its antigen is unknown. At one end, the junction sequence differs from germline, possibly due to a read error. Patients with uncontrolled infections, other autoimmune diseases, pregnancy or lactation were excluded.

Sequencing was carried out using blood. The V call is TRBV28, the J call TRBJ2-4; maybe TRBD1 (6 bases). This clonotype was obtained from a man aged 18 to 29 with Graves' hyperthyroidism. The CDR3 sequence: CASRPQGRNIKYF. For the CDR3, the DNA is TGTGCCAGCAGACCACAGGGAAGAAACATTAAGTACTTC.